One sample yielded the 15 T cell receptor beta chains listed below, sequenced in a study of blood T cell repertoires in COVID-19. Data came from immunoSEQ multiplex PCR; TCRdb stores just in-frame clones and leaves some out. The repertoire has 360,000 or so clones, roughly four fifths of them found once; the top ten carry around 5.1%. Sequenced: PBMCs or T cells enriched from blood (not recorded which). These receptors originate from a woman aged 50 to 60 who had recovered from COVID-19.

The J gene is TRBJ1-5, the V gene TRBV6-2 or TRBV6-3; possible D gene TRBD1, 5 bases. The CDR3 consists of 14 residues. Germline CDR1 reads MNHEY; CDR2 reads SVGEGT. Trimming removed 4 bases from V and 3 bases from J, with 10 bases in between. Here the CDR3 reads CASSLGGNNQPQHF. CDR3 sequence (DNA): TGTGCCAGCAGTTTGGGGGGGAACAATCAGCCCCAGCATTTT.

This clone occurred once. The genes are TRBV30 and TRBJ1-6, with D tentatively TRBD1 (6 bases). CDR3 length: 16 amino acids. Germline V gene lookup returns CDR1 GTSNPN and CDR2 SVGIG (reference sequence). The ends were cut back, 0 bases at V and 0 bases at J, with 9 bases in the middle. The CDR3 sequence: CAWSVLDSSYNSPLHF. The CDR3, as DNA: TGTGCCTGGAGTGTTTTGGACAGCTCCTATAATTCACCCCTCCACTTT.

This clone was observed a handful of times. The chain couples TRBV7-2 to TRBJ1-3; the match to TRBD1 covers 7 bases. The V gene end was trimmed by 5 bases and the J gene end by 3 bases; junction bases not matched to a gene: 13. The CDR3 spans 17 residues. Germline lookup yields CDR1 SGHTA and CDR2 FQGNSA. CDR3 DNA sequence: TGTGCCAGCAGCCCCAGGGGGGTTGGTGGCGGTGGAAACACCATATATTTT. Its protein is CASSPRGVGGGGNTIYF.

This chain links TRBV27 with TRBJ2-2; 8 bases are a match to TRBD1. The CDR3 length is 15 residues. V shed 4 bases, J shed 0 bases, and the junction held 1 base outside the gene matches. CDR1 is MNHEY, CDR2 SMNVEV, per germline (reference sequence). The CDR3, as DNA: TGTGCCAGCAGTTCACAGGGGGCGAACACCGGGGAGCTGTTTTTT. Its protein is CASSSQGANTGELFF.

This chain links TRBV19 with TRBJ1-3; no firm D call. V was shortened by 3 bases and J by 0 bases, with 15 bases between the two germline ends. Germline V CDR1 and CDR2: LNHDA, SQIVND (reference sequence). The CDR3 runs 17 residues. CDR3 nucleotide sequence: TGTGCCAGTAGTATCACCCAGGCGGGGTTCTCTGGAAACACCATATATTTT. This translates into CASSITQAGFSGNTIYF.

V usage is TRBV19 and J usage is TRBJ1-2, with D possibly being TRBD1 (6 bases). Germline V CDR1 and CDR2: LNHDA, SQIVND (reference sequence). Trimming pared 6 bases from V and 4 bases from J, leaving 15 bases between. CDR3 size: 14 residues. This CDR3 is CASRIAQGSYGYTF. As DNA, the CDR3 is TGTGCCAGTAGAATCGCACAGGGTAGCTATGGCTACACCTTC.

The V and J genes are TRBV27 and TRBJ2-1, with 9 bases fitting TRBD1. V trimming: 1 base; J trimming: 4 bases; junction bases outside the gene matches: 11. The CDR3 is made up of 18 amino acids. CDR1 is MNHEY, CDR2 SMNVEV, per germline (reference sequence). The CDR3 nucleotides read TGTGCCAGCAGTTTATTGGGACAGGGCATGTATCCTTACAATGAGCAGTTCTTC. This codes for CASSLLGQGMYPYNEQFF.

CDR3 amino acids: CAWRQVNTEAFF. Written as DNA, the CDR3 is TGTGCCTGGAGACAGGTAAACACTGAAGCTTTCTTT. This sequence joins TRBV30 and TRBJ1-1, with D tentatively TRBD1 (5 bases). V dropped 3 bases and J dropped 2 bases, with 7 bases sitting between them. Per the germline V gene, CDR1 is GTSNPN and CDR2 is SVGIG (reference sequence). The CDR3 has 12 residues.

This clone has a single count. The chain combines TRBV7-9 with TRBJ1-1; D may be TRBD1 (5 bases). The germline V and J ends were trimmed by 2 bases and 3 bases, with 13 bases remaining between them. The CDR3 length is 15 residues. Per germline, CDR1 SEHNR and CDR2 FQNEAQ (reference sequence). In nucleotides, the CDR3 is TGTGCCAGCAGCTTACTGTCAGCGGGGGACACTGAAGCTTTCTTT. This sequence encodes CASSLLSAGDTEAFF. The variable domain in full, with the rest retrieved from reference TRBV7-9 and TRBJ1-1, is DTGVSQNPRHKITKRGQNVTFRCDPISEHNRLYWYRQTLGQGPEFLTYFQNEAQLEKSRLLSDRFSAERPKGSFSTLEIQRTEQGDSAMYLCASSLLSAGDTEAFFGQGTRLTVV.

The chain links TRBV7-2 to TRBJ1-6, with 11 positions matching TRBD1. CDR3 length: 16 residues. The V gene end was trimmed by 4 bases and the J gene end by 6 bases; junction bases not matched to a gene: 5. Germline V gives CDR1 SGHTA, CDR2 FQGNSA. The CDR3 reads CASSSGTGGSNSPLHF. CDR3 nucleotides: TGTGCCAGCAGCTCCGGGACAGGGGGGAGTAATTCACCCCTCCACTTT. Together with reference TRBV7-2 and TRBJ1-6, the CDR3 gives the full variable domain: GAGVSQSPSNKVTEKGKDVELRCDPISGHTALYWYRQSLGQGLEFLIYFQGNSAPDKSGLPSDRFSAERTGGSVSTLTIQRTQQEDSAVYLCASSSGTGGSNSPLHFGNGTRLTVT.

The rearrangement links TRBV7-2 to TRBJ1-2; no clear D. Trimming took 6 bases from V and 5 from J, leaving 19 bases between them. The CDR3 covers 15 residues. The germline CDR1 and CDR2 sequences are SGHTA and FQGNSA. The DNA for the CDR3 is TGTGCCAGCAGTGAGTCGGTCGCGGCCGGGTATGGCTACACCTTC. Translating it yields CASSESVAAGYGYTF.

This clone came up once. The CDR3 reads CASSLVGTDTQYF. The CDR3 DNA is TGTGCCAGCAGCCTAGTCGGTACAGATACGCAGTATTTT. J is TRBJ2-3 and V is TRBV5-4, with D uncertain. V shed 4 bases and J shed 3 bases, with 9 bases lying between them. Germline V gives CDR1 SGHNT, CDR2 YYREEE (reference sequence). CDR3 size: 13 residues.

This clone has more than one count but fewer than ten. This chain links TRBV27 with TRBJ2-7; possibly TRBD2 for D (6 bases). In germline, CDR1 is MNHEY, CDR2 SMNVEV (reference sequence). The CDR3 sequence is 13 residues long. V lost 5 bases and J 1 base, leaving 9 bases between the germline ends. The CDR3 region is CASSSGLSYEQYF. The DNA for the CDR3 is TGTGCCAGCAGTAGCGGACTATCCTACGAGCAGTACTTC.

The chain has TRBV5-1 and TRBJ2-5; tentative D call: TRBD1 (6 bases). CDR3 length: 18 residues. V lost 3 bases to trimming and J lost 4 bases, with 25 bases between them. CDR1 and CDR2 (germline): SGHRS, YFSETQ. For the CDR3, the DNA is TGCGCCAGCAGCTCAGAGTGGGACAATGTTATCGGAGGAGAGACCCAGTACTTC. Residues: CASSSEWDNVIGGETQYF.

The chain couples TRBV6-5 to TRBJ1-3; TRBD1 matches at 8 bases. From germline, CDR1 is MNHEY and CDR2 SVGAGI. This CDR3 comprises 15 residues. The V and J ends lost 6 bases and 3 bases, in that order; junction bases with no gene match: 7. CDR3: CASSTDRGGGNTIYF. In DNA form, the CDR3 reads TGTGCCAGCAGCACCGACAGGGGTGGTGGAAACACCATATATTTT.